This TCR beta chain was identified in a study of spatial heterogeneity in lung cancer. Overall study: Consistently, beta-chain sequences turned up in larger numbers than alpha-chain sequences did.

This clonotype was seen at least ten times. The CDR3 has 18 residues. Losses at the gene ends were 1 base for V and 0 bases for J; bases not matched to a gene: 7. The time point: sample taken at primary tumor resection. The study sequenced unsorted whole RNA from tumor, nontumor lung or frozen PBMC. A distinct unique molecular identifier was carried by each TCR cDNA molecule. Using its own MiXCR run on the 5' RACE reads, TCRdb lists one record per CDR3 protein. The repertoire holds some 20,000 distinct CDR3 sequences, 2.5% to 4% seen once, with around 30% in the top ten. Sequences were derived from PBMCs, sampled at surgery. The source of this sequence is a female donor with early-stage non-small cell lung cancer. The chain combines TRBV12-3 or TRBV12-4 with TRBJ2-7; the match to TRBD2 covers 12 bases. The CDR3 DNA reads as TGTGCCAGCAGTTTAGGGCTAGCGGGAGGGCCTAGCTCCTACGAGCAGTACTTC. Protein sequence: CASSLGLAGGPSSYEQYF.